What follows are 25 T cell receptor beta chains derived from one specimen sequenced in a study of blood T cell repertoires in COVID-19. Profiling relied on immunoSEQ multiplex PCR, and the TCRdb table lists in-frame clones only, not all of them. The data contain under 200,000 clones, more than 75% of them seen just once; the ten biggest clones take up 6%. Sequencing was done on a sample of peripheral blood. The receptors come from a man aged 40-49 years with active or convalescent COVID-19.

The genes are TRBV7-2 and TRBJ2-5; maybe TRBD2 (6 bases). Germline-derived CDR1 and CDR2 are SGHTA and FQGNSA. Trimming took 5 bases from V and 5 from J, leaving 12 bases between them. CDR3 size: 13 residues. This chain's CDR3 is CASSPTSRETQYF. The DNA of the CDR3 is TGTGCCAGCAGCCCTACTAGCCGGGAGACCCAGTACTTC.

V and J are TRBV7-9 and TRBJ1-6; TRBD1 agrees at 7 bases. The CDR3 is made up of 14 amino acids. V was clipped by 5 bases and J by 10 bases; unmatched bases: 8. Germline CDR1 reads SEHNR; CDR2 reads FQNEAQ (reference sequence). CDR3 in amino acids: CASSQGQVGSPLHF. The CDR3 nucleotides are TGTGCCAGCAGCCAAGGACAGGTCGGATCACCCCTCCACTTT.

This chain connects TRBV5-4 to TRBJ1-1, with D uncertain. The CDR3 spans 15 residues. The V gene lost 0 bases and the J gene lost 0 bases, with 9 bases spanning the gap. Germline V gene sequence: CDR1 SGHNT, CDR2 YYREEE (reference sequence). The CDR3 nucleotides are TGTGCCAGCAGCTTGGACCATCCTATGAACACTGAAGCTTTCTTT. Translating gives CASSLDHPMNTEAFF.

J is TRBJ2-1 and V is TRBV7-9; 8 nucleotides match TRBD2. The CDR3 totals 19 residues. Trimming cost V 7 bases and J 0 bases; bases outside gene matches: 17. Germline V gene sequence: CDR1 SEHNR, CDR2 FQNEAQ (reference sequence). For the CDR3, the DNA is TGTGCCAGCATCGAGGGGGGCGGGAGGTCCTTAAGCTCCTACAATGAGCAGTTCTTC. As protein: CASIEGGGRSLSSYNEQFF.

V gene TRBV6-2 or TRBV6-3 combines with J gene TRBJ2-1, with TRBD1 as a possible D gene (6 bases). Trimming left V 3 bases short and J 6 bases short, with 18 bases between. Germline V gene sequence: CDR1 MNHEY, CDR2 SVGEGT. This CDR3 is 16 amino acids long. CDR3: CASSYTTGYFGNEQFF. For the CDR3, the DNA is TGTGCCAGCAGTTATACCACAGGGTACTTCGGCAATGAGCAGTTCTTC.

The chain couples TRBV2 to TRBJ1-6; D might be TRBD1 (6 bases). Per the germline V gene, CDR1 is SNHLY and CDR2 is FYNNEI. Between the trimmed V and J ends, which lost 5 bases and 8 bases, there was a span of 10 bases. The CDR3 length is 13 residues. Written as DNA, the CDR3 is TGTGCCAGCAGTAAGACAGGAGATTCACCCCTCCACTTT. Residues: CASSKTGDSPLHF.

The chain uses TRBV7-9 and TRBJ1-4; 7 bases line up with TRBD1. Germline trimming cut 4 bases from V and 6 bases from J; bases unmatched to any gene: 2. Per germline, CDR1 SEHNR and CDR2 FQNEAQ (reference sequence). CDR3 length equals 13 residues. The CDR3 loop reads CASSSGGYEKLFF. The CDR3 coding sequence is TGTGCCAGCAGCTCAGGGGGGTATGAAAAACTGTTTTTT.

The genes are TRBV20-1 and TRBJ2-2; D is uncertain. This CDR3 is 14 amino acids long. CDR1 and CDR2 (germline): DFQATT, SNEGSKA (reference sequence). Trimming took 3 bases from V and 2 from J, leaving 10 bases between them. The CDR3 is CSASQRENTGELFF. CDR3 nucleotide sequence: TGCAGTGCTAGTCAGCGCGAAAACACCGGGGAGCTGTTTTTT.

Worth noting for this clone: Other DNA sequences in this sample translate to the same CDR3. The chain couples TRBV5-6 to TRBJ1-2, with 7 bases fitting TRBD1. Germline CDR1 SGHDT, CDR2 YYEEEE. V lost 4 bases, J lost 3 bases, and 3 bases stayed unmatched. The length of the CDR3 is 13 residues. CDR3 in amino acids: CASSTDRDYGYTF. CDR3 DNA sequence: TGTGCCAGCAGCACCGACAGGGACTATGGCTACACCTTC.

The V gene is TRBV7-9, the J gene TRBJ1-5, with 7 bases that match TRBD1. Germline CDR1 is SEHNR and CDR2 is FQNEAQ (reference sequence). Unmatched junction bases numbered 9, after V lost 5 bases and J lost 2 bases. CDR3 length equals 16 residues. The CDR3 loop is CASSRATGQGNQPQHF. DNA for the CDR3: TGTGCCAGCAGCAGAGCCACAGGACAGGGCAATCAGCCCCAGCATTTT.

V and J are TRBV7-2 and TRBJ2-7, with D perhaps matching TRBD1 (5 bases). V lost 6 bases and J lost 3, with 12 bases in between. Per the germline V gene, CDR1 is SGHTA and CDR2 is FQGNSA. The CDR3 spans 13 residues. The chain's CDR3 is CASSNRSIYEQYF. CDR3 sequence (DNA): TGTGCCAGCAGTAACAGGTCTATCTACGAGCAGTACTTC.

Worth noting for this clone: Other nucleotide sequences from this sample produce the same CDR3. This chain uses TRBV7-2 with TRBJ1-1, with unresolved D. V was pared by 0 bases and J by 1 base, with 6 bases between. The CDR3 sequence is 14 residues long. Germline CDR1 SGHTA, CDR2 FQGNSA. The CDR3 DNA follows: TGTGCCAGCAGCTTAGCGAGCGGGAACACTGAAGCTTTCTTT. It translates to CASSLASGNTEAFF.

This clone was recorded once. The CDR3 here is CASSPGRAGDEQFF. For the CDR3, the DNA is TGTGCCAGCAGCCCAGGGAGGGCGGGGGACGAGCAGTTCTTC. The chain recombines TRBV11-3 with TRBJ2-1, with 7 bases that match TRBD2. The CDR3 length is 14 residues. Germline-derived CDR1 and CDR2 are SGHNT and YENEEA. The J segment lost 10 bases and the V segment lost 5 bases, leaving 11 bases of the junction unmatched.

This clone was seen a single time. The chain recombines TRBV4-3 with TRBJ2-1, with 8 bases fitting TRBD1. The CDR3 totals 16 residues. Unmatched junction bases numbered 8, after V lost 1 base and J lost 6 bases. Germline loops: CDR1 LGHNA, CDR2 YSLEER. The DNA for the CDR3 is TGCGCCAGCAGCCAAGTTCGTCAGGGGGCGCGCAATGAGCAGTTCTTC. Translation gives CASSQVRQGARNEQFF.

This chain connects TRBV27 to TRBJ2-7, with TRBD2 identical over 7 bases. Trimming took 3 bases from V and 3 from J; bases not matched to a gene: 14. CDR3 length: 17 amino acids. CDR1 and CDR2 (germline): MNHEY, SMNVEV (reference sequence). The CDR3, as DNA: TGTGCCAGCAGTTTTATGGGGGGGAGCCCTCTAGACTACGAGCAGTACTTC. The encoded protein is CASSFMGGSPLDYEQYF.

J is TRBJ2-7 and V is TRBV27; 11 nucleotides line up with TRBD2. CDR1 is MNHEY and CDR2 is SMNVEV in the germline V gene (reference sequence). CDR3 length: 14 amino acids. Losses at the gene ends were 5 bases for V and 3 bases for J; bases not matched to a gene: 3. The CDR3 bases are TGTGCCAGCAGTCTGACTAGCGGGGTCTACGAGCAGTACTTC. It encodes CASSLTSGVYEQYF.

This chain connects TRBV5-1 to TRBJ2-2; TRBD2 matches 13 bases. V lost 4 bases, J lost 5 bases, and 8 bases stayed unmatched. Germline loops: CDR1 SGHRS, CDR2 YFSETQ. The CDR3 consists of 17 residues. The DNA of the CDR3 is TGCGCCAGCAGCCTACGGACTAGCGGGGGTGGGACCGGGGAGCTGTTTTTT. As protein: CASSLRTSGGGTGELFF.

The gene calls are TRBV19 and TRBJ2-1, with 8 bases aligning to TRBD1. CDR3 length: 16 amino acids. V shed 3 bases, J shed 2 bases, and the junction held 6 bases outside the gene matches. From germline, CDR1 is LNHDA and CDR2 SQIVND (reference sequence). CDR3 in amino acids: CASSIQGALPYNEQFF. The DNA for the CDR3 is TGTGCCAGTAGTATCCAGGGGGCTCTACCCTACAATGAGCAGTTCTTC.

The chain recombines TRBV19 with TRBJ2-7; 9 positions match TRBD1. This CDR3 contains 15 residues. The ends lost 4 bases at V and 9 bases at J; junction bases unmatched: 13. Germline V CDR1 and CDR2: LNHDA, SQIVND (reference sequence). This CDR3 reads CASSTTAGTGFGQYF. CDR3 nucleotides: TGTGCCAGTAGTACCACTGCCGGGACAGGGTTCGGGCAGTACTTC.

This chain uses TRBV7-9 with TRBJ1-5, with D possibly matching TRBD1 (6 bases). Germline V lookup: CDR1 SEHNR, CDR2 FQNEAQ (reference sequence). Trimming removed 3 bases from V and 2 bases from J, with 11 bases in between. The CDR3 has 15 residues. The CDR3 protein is CASSFAGVGNQPQHF. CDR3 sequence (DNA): TGTGCCAGCAGCTTCGCAGGGGTTGGCAATCAGCCCCAGCATTTT.

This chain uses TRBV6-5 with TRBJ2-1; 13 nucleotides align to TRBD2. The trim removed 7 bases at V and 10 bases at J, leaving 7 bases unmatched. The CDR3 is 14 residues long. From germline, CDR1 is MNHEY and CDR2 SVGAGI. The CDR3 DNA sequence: TGTGCCAGCATTAGACTAGCGGGAGGCGGGGAGCAGTTCTTC. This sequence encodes CASIRLAGGGEQFF.

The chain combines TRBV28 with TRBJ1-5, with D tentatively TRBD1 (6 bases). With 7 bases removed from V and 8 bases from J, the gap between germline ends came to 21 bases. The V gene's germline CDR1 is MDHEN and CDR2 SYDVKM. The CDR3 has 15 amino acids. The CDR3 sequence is CASTRRDTFSEPQHF. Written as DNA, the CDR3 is TGTGCCAGCACCCGCCGGGACACCTTTTCGGAGCCCCAGCATTTT.

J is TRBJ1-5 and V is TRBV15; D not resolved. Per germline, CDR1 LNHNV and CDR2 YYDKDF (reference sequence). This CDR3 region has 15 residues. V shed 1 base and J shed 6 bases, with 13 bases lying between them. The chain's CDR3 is CATSRGRERSQPQHF. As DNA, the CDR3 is TGTGCCACCAGCAGAGGACGGGAGCGGAGTCAGCCCCAGCATTTT.

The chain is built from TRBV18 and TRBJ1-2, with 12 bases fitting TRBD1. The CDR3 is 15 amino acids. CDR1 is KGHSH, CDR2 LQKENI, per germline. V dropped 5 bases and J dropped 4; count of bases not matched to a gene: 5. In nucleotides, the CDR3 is TGTGCCAGCTCAACGGGACAGGGGGCTTCCTATGGCTACACCTTC. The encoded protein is CASSTGQGASYGYTF.

Here the CDR3 DNA reads TGTGCCAGCAGTTTATCAGGACAGGGTGCGTTGGGCATTCAGTACTTC. It codes for CASSLSGQGALGIQYF. The chain is built from TRBV28 and TRBJ2-4, with 8 bases aligning to TRBD1. The length of the CDR3 is 16 residues. CDR1 and CDR2 from the germline V gene are MDHEN and SYDVKM. V dropped 1 base and J dropped 9; count of bases not matched to a gene: 11.